The entry that follows covers one TCR beta chain sequence. The sample comes from a study of blood T cell repertoires in COVID-19. Only in-frame clones appear in the TCRdb table, and some are missing; sequencing was by immunoSEQ multiplex PCR. Of 270,000 or so clones listed, roughly 90% were seen once; the top ten hold over 2%. This CDR3 has 13 amino acids. In germline, CDR1 is SGHNT, CDR2 YENEEA. V lost 8 bases, J lost 0 bases, and 11 bases lay in between. Material for sequencing was PBMCs or T cells enriched from blood (not recorded which). The rearrangement uses TRBV11-3 and TRBJ2-7; TRBD1 might be the D (5 bases). The TCR comes from a woman aged 35 to 49 with acute COVID-19. The CDR3 sequence is CASRTPSSYEQYF. The DNA of the CDR3 is TGTGCCAGCCGGACACCGAGCTCCTACGAGCAGTACTTC.